The rows below give T cell receptor beta chains drawn from one sample of a study of blood T cells in healthy people across ages. TCRdb recomputed calls from the 5' RACE reads with MiXCR, one row per CDR3 protein. The repertoire has 660,000 or so distinct CDR3 sequences, around 54% of them found once; the top ten carry 30% to 45%. Sequencing input: blood. These receptors all come from a man between 60 and 75 years old in good health. The CDR3 runs from the conserved cysteine through the conserved F or W. Each record gives: clone size, J gene, D gene, V gene, CDR3 length, CDR3 DNA, CDR3 protein. A D gene is named only where the DNA matches it firmly. The size field is filled for only some rows; it gives once, few, many or a size class.

abundance: NA
j_gene: TRBJ2-5
d_gene: NA
v_gene: TRBV4-2
len: 16
CDR3nt: TGTGCCAGCAGCCTTGGGGTGGGAGAGATCGGAGAGACCCAGTACTTC
CDR3aa: CASSLGVGEIGETQYF

abundance: NA
j_gene: TRBJ1-3
d_gene: NA
v_gene: TRBV7-2
len: 16
CDR3nt: TGTGCCAGCAGCTTAGGAGCTTCCATCTCTGGAAACACCATATATTTT
CDR3aa: CASSLGASISGNTIYF

abundance: NA
j_gene: TRBJ1-1
d_gene: NA
v_gene: TRBV10-3
len: 13
CDR3nt: TGTGCCATCAGTGACAAGGATGCCAGCGAAGCTTTCTTT
CDR3aa: CAISDKDASEAFF

abundance: NA
j_gene: TRBJ1-5
d_gene: TRBD1
v_gene: TRBV6-1
len: 19
CDR3nt: TGTGCCAGCAGTGAACGGGACAGGGTTTTTAGTGGTAGCAATCAGCCCCAGCATTTT
CDR3aa: CASSERDRVFSGSNQPQHF

abundance: NA
j_gene: TRBJ2-7
d_gene: TRBD1
v_gene: TRBV25-1
len: 17
CDR3nt: TGTGCCAGCAGTGAATTCCCGGACAGGACGTTAACCTACGAGCAGTACTTC
CDR3aa: CASSEFPDRTLTYEQYF

abundance: NA
j_gene: TRBJ2-5
d_gene: TRBD2
v_gene: TRBV11-2
len: 17
CDR3nt: TGTGCCAGCAGCTTTGGGACTAGCGGGGGGGCTGGGGAGACCCAGTACTTC
CDR3aa: CASSFGTSGGAGETQYF

abundance: few
j_gene: TRBJ2-3
d_gene: TRBD1
v_gene: TRBV9
len: 16
CDR3nt: TGTGCCAGCAGCGTAGCAGGACAGGGGGCAACAGATACGCAGTATTTT
CDR3aa: CASSVAGQGATDTQYF

abundance: NA
j_gene: TRBJ2-5
d_gene: NA
v_gene: TRBV28
len: 14
CDR3nt: TGTGCCAGCACCACGGGTAGGGGAAGGGAGACCCAGTACTTC
CDR3aa: CASTTGRGRETQYF

abundance: NA
j_gene: TRBJ1-4
d_gene: NA
v_gene: TRBV2
len: 12
CDR3nt: TGTGCCAGCAGGGTTGGGAATGAAAAACTGTTTTTT
CDR3aa: CASRVGNEKLFF

abundance: NA
j_gene: TRBJ2-3
d_gene: TRBD1
v_gene: TRBV20-1
len: 14
CDR3nt: TGCAGTGCTAAGGACAGGGGGCAATCAGATACGCAGTATTTT
CDR3aa: CSAKDRGQSDTQYF

abundance: NA
j_gene: TRBJ2-7
d_gene: TRBD1
v_gene: TRBV25-1
len: 14
CDR3nt: TGTGCCAGCAGTGCACGACAGGGGGGCCACGAGCAGTACTTC
CDR3aa: CASSARQGGHEQYF

abundance: NA
j_gene: TRBJ1-2
d_gene: NA
v_gene: TRBV25-1
len: 13
CDR3nt: TGTGCCAGCAGTGTGGGGCAGGGATCCGGCTACACCTTC
CDR3aa: CASSVGQGSGYTF

abundance: NA
j_gene: TRBJ2-6
d_gene: TRBD1
v_gene: TRBV4-1
len: 17
CDR3nt: TGCGCCAGCAGCAGACAGGGTTCCCCCTCTGGGGCCAACGTCCTGACTTTC
CDR3aa: CASSRQGSPSGANVLTF

abundance: NA
j_gene: TRBJ1-2
d_gene: NA
v_gene: TRBV4-1
len: 17
CDR3nt: TGCGCCAGCAGCCAAGGTACAGGGCTAGGAGCTAACTATGGCTACACCTTC
CDR3aa: CASSQGTGLGANYGYTF

abundance: NA
j_gene: TRBJ2-1
d_gene: NA
v_gene: TRBV20-1
len: 16
CDR3nt: TGCAGTGCCCCGCCGGCAGAACTGAGGTCATTAAATGAGCAGTTCTTC
CDR3aa: CSAPPAELRSLNEQFF

abundance: NA
j_gene: TRBJ2-5
d_gene: TRBD2
v_gene: TRBV11-2
len: 17
CDR3nt: TGTGCCAGCAGCTTAAGGTCGCTAGCGGGGGGGTGGGAGACCCAGTACTTC
CDR3aa: CASSLRSLAGGWETQYF

abundance: NA
j_gene: TRBJ2-7
d_gene: NA
v_gene: TRBV3-1
len: 14
CDR3nt: TGTGCCAGCAGCCAAGCGACAGGCTCCTACGAGCAGTACTTC
CDR3aa: CASSQATGSYEQYF

abundance: NA
j_gene: TRBJ2-7
d_gene: NA
v_gene: TRBV4-1
len: 16
CDR3nt: TGCGCCAGCAGCCAAGATCCAGGGGAGGGGTACTACGAGCAGTACTTC
CDR3aa: CASSQDPGEGYYEQYF

abundance: NA
j_gene: TRBJ2-1
d_gene: TRBD1
v_gene: TRBV10-3
len: 12
CDR3nt: TGTGCCATCACCAACCTACAGGGGGAGCAGTTCTTC
CDR3aa: CAITNLQGEQFF

abundance: NA
j_gene: TRBJ2-7
d_gene: TRBD2
v_gene: TRBV6-2/TRBV6-3
len: 16
CDR3nt: TGTGCCAGCAGACACCCTTCGACTAGCAGATCCTACGAGCAGTACTTC
CDR3aa: CASRHPSTSRSYEQYF

abundance: NA
j_gene: TRBJ1-4
d_gene: NA
v_gene: TRBV7-9
len: 12
CDR3nt: TGTGCCAGCAACCAGGCGGGTGAAAAACTGTTTTTT
CDR3aa: CASNQAGEKLFF

abundance: NA
j_gene: TRBJ2-3
d_gene: TRBD1
v_gene: TRBV29-1
len: 15
CDR3nt: TGCAGCGTTGAAGCCCGGGACAGGGGGCGAGATACGCAGTATTTT
CDR3aa: CSVEARDRGRDTQYF